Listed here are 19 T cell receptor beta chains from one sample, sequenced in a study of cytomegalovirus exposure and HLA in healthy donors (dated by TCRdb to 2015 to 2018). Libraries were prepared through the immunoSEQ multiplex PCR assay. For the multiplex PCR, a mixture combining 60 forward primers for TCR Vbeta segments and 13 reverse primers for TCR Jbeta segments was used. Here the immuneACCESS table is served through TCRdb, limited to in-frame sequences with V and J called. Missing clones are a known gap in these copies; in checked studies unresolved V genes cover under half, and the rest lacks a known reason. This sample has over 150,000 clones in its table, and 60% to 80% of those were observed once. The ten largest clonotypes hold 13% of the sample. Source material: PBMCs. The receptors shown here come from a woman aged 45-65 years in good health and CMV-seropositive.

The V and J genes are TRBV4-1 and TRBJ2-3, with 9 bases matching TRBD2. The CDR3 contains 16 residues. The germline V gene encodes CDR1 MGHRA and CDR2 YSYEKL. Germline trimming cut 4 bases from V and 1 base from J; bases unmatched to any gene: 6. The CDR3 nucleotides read TGCGCCAGCAGCCGTTGGTTAGCGGGGGGCACAGATACGCAGTATTTT. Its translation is CASSRWLAGGTDTQYF.

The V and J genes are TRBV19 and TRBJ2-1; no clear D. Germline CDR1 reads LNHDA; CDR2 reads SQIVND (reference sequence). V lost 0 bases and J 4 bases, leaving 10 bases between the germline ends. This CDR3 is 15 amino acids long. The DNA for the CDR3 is TGTGCCAGTAGTATAGATGGCCACAATTACAATGAGCAGTTCTTC. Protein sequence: CASSIDGHNYNEQFF.

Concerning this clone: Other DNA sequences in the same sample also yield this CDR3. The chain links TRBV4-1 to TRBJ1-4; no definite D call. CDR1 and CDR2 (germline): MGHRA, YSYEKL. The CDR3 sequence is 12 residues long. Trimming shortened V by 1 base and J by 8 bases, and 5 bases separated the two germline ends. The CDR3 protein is CASSQAQEKLFF. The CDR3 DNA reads TGCGCCAGCAGCCAAGCACAGGAAAAACTGTTTTTT.

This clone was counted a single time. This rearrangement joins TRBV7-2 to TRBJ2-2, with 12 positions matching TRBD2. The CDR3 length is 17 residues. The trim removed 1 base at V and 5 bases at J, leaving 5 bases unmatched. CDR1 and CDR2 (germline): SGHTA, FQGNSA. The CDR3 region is CASSLDGTSGFTGELFF. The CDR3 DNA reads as TGTGCCAGCAGCTTAGACGGGACTAGCGGGTTTACCGGGGAGCTGTTTTTT.

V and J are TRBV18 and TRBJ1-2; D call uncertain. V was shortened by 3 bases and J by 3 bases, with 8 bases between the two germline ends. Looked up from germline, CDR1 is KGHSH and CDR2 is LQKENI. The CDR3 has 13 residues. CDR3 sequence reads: CASSPHKDYGYTF. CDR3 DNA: TGTGCCAGCTCACCCCACAAAGACTATGGCTACACCTTC. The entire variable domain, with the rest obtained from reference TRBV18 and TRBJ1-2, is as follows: NAGVMQNPRHLVRRRGQEARLRCSPMKGHSHVYWYRQLPEEGLKFMVYLQKENIIDESGMPKERFSAEFPKEGPSILRIQQVVRGDSAAYFCASSPHKDYGYTFGSGTRLTVV.

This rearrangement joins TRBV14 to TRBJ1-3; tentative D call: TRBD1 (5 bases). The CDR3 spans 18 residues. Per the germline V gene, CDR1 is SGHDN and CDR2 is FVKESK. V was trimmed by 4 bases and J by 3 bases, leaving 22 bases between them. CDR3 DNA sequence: TGTGCCAGCAGCCCCGTCCTGACATCGGGGGTCTTTGGAAACACCATATATTTT. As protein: CASSPVLTSGVFGNTIYF.

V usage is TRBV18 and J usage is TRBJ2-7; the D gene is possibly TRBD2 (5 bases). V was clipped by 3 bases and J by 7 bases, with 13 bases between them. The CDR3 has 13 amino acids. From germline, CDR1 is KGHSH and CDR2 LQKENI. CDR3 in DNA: TGTGCCAGCTCACCCGCCGGGGTTGAGGAGCAGTACTTC. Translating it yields CASSPAGVEEQYF.

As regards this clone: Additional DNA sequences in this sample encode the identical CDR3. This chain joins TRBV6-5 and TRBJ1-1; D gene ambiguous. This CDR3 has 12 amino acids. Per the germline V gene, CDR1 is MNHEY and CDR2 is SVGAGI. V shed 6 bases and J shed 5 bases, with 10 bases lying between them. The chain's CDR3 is CASSRGGTEAFF. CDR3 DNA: TGTGCCAGCAGCCGCGGCGGAACTGAAGCTTTCTTT.

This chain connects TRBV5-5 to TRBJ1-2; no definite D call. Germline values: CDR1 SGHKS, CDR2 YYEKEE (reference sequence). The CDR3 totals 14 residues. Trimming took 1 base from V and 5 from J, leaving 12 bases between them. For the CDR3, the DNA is TGTGCCAGCAGCTTGACGGGTTGGCCTTATGGCTACACCTTC. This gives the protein CASSLTGWPYGYTF.

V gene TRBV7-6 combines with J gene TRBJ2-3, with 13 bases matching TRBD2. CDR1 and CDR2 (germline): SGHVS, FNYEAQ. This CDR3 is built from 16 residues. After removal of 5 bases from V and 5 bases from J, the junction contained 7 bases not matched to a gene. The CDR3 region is CASSNPGTSGEDTQYF. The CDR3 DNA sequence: TGTGCCAGCAGCAATCCCGGGACTAGCGGGGAAGATACGCAGTATTTT.

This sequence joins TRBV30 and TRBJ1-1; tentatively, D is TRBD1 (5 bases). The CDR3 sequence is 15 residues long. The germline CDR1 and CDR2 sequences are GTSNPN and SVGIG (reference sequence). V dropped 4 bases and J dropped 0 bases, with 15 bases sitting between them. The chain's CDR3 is CAWIRDPVMNTEAFF. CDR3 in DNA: TGTGCCTGGATCAGGGATCCTGTCATGAACACTGAAGCTTTCTTT.

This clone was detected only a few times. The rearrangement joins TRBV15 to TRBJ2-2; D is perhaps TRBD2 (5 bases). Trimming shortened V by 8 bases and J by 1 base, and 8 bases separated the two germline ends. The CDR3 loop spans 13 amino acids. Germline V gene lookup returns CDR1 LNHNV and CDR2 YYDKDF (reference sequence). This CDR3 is CATGRGNTGELFF. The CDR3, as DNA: TGTGCCACCGGACGGGGGAACACCGGGGAGCTGTTTTTT.

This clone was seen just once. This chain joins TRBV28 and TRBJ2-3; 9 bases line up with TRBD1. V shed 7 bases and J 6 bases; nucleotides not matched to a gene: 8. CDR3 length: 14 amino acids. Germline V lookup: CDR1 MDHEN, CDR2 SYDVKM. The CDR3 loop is CASISQGARDTQYF. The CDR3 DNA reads TGTGCCAGCATTTCACAGGGGGCACGGGATACGCAGTATTTT. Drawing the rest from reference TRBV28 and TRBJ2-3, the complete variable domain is DVKVTQSSRYLVKRTGEKVFLECVQDMDHENMFWYRQDPGLGLRLIYFSYDVKMKEKGDIPEGYSVSREKKERFSLILESASTNQTSMYLCASISQGARDTQYFGPGTRLTVL.

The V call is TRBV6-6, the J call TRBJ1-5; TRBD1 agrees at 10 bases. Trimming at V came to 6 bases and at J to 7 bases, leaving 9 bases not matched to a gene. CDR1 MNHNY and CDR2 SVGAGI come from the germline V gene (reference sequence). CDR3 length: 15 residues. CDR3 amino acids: CASSTGTGVQQPQHF. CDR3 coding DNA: TGTGCCAGCAGCACCGGGACAGGGGTACAACAGCCCCAGCATTTT.

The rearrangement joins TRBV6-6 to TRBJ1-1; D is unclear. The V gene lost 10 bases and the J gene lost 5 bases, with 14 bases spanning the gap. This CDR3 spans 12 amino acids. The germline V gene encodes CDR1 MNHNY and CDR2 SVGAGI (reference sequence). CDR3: CATPRGRTEAFF. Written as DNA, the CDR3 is TGTGCCACCCCCCGAGGAAGAACTGAAGCTTTCTTT.

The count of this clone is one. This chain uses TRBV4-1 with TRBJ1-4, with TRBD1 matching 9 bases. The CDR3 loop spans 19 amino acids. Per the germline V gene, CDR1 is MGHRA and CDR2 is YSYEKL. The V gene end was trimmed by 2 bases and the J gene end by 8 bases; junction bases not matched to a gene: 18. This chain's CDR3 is CASSQRYLDRGSDREKLFF. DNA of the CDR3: TGCGCCAGCAGCCAAAGATATTTGGACAGGGGATCGGACCGCGAAAAACTGTTTTTT.

The CDR3: CASSPTGIEQFF. In DNA, the CDR3 is TGTGCCAGCAGCCCAACAGGGATCGAGCAGTTCTTC. The chain combines TRBV5-6 with TRBJ2-1; possible D gene TRBD1, 6 bases. Germline V CDR1 and CDR2: SGHDT, YYEEEE. Trimming took 4 bases from V and 10 from J, leaving 12 bases between them. The CDR3 covers 12 residues.

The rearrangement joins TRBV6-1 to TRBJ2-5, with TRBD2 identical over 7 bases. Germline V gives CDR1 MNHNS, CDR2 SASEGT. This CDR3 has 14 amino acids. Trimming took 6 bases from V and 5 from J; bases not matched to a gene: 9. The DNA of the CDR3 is TGTGCCAGCAGCCCCGGGGGGTGGAGGGAGACCCAGTACTTC. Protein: CASSPGGWRETQYF.

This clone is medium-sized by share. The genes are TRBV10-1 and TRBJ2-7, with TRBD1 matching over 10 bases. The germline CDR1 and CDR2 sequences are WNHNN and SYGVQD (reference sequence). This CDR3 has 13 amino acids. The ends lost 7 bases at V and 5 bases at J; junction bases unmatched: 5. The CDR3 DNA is TGCGCCAGCAACCCCGGGACAGGGGACGAGCAGTACTTC. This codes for CASNPGTGDEQYF.